The next 21 T cell receptor beta chains were all read from a single sample in a study of blood T cell repertoires in COVID-19. Produced via immunoSEQ multiplex PCR; TCRdb's table is partial and in-frame only. The data show roughly 180,000 clones, with about 83% seen just once and more than 7.5% held by the top ten. Sequenced sample: PBMCs or T cells enriched from blood (not recorded which). These receptors came from a woman younger than 45 who had recovered from COVID-19.

A word on this clone: At one end, the junction sequence differs from germline, possibly due to a read error. The chain employs TRBV5-1 and TRBJ2-3; 8 bases line up with TRBD2. Germline V lookup: CDR1 SGHRS, CDR2 YFSETQ. The CDR3 spans 15 residues. The CDR3 DNA sequence: TGCGTCAGCAGACAGATGACTAGCGGCACAGATACGCAGTATTTT. Amino acid sequence: CVSRQMTSGTDTQYF. The full variable domain, with the rest looked up from reference TRBV5-1 and TRBJ2-3, is KAGVTQTPRYLIKTRGQQVTLSCSPISGHRSVSWYQQTPGQGLQFLFEYFSETQRNKGNFPGRFSGRQFSNSRSEMNVSTLELGDSALYLCVSRQMTSGTDTQYFGPGTRLTVL.

This sequence joins TRBV9 and TRBJ2-4; a possible D gene is TRBD2 (6 bases). The germline V and J ends were trimmed by 3 bases and 0 bases, with 10 bases remaining between them. Germline V gene lookup returns CDR1 SGDLS and CDR2 YYNGEE. The CDR3 has 15 residues. CDR3 DNA: TGTGCCAGCAGCGCGGGACTTCTAGCCAAAAACATTCAGTACTTC. As protein: CASSAGLLAKNIQYF. The entire variable domain, with the rest obtained from reference TRBV9 and TRBJ2-4, is as follows: DSGVTQTPKHLITATGQRVTLRCSPRSGDLSVYWYQQSLDQGLQFLIQYYNGEERAKGNILERFSAQQFPDLHSELNLSSLELGDSALYFCASSAGLLAKNIQYFGAGTRLSVL.

The chain joins TRBV29-1 to TRBJ1-2; the match to TRBD1 covers 7 bases. V lost 7 bases, J lost 3 bases, and 5 bases stayed unmatched. Germline CDR1 reads SQVTM; CDR2 reads ANQGSEA. This CDR3 region has 12 residues. Here the CDR3 reads CSAKTGDYGYTF. The DNA of the CDR3 is TGCAGCGCTAAAACAGGGGACTATGGCTACACCTTC.

Only a few counts were recorded for this clone. The V gene is TRBV24-1, the J gene TRBJ1-1; D is undetermined. Trimming shortened V by 5 bases and J by 0 bases, and 6 bases separated the two germline ends. CDR3 length: 13 residues. Germline CDR1 reads KGHDR; CDR2 reads SFDVKD. Here the CDR3 reads CATSGAVNTEAFF. The CDR3 coding sequence is TGTGCCACCAGTGGGGCAGTGAACACTGAAGCTTTCTTT.

The rearrangement joins TRBV24-1 to TRBJ2-7, with D unresolved. Germline V gives CDR1 KGHDR, CDR2 SFDVKD. V was cut by 6 bases and J by 2 bases, with 13 bases left in between. This CDR3 has 14 residues. The CDR3 DNA is TGTGCCACCAGTCCCAGTAATTATCCCTACGAGCAGTACTTC. Its translation is CATSPSNYPYEQYF.

This rearrangement joins TRBV28 to TRBJ1-2; 7 nucleotides line up with TRBD1. Germline loops: CDR1 MDHEN, CDR2 SYDVKM. J was trimmed by 12 bases and V by 5 bases; bases with no gene match: 15. The CDR3 totals 14 residues. CDR3 residues: CASSPLDRPPTHTF. CDR3 nucleotide sequence: TGTGCCAGCAGTCCGCTGGACAGGCCACCCACCCACACCTTC.

The chain has TRBV19 and TRBJ2-7; TRBD2 is a possible D gene (6 bases). Trimming shortened V by 11 bases and J by 0 bases, and 17 bases separated the two germline ends. The germline V gene encodes CDR1 LNHDA and CDR2 SQIVND (reference sequence). The CDR3 contains 14 residues. CDR3 DNA: TGTGCCTCAAACTCGGGAGTCCGCTCCTACGAGCAGTACTTC. This gives the protein CASNSGVRSYEQYF. The complete variable domain, with remaining parts taken from reference TRBV19 and TRBJ2-7, reads DGGITQSPKYLFRKEGQNVTLSCEQNLNHDAMYWYRQDPGQGLRLIYYSQIVNDFQKGDIAEGYSVSREKKESFPLTVTSAQKNPTAFYLCASNSGVRSYEQYFGPGTRLTVT.

The rearrangement uses TRBV14 and TRBJ1-1; D is possibly TRBD1 (6 bases). Trimming removed 3 bases from V and 2 bases from J, with 13 bases in between. CDR1 SGHDN and CDR2 FVKESK come from the germline V gene. The CDR3 loop spans 15 amino acids. The CDR3 DNA is TGTGCCAGCAGCCAGACAAACAGGGATAACACTGAAGCTTTCTTT. Its protein is CASSQTNRDNTEAFF.

The chain joins TRBV19 to TRBJ2-1, with 12 bases matching TRBD2. The CDR3 is 16 amino acids. Germline V gene data show CDR1 as LNHDA and CDR2 as SQIVND (reference sequence). V lost 7 bases to trimming and J lost 8 bases; unmatched junction nucleotides: 12. CDR3 protein: CASTSTTSGSGDEQFF. DNA for the CDR3: TGTGCCAGTACCTCAACGACTAGCGGGAGCGGCGATGAGCAGTTCTTC.

The chain is built from TRBV7-2 and TRBJ1-2; a weak D match, TRBD1 (5 bases). The CDR3 totals 14 residues. Trimming shortened V by 2 bases and J by 8 bases, and 15 bases separated the two germline ends. Germline-derived CDR1 and CDR2 are SGHTA and FQGNSA. CDR3 residues: CASSLPGTGGGYTF. The CDR3 coding sequence is TGTGCCAGCAGCTTACCCGGGACGGGAGGCGGCTACACCTTC.

This chain links TRBV5-1 with TRBJ2-1; D may be TRBD2 (6 bases). The germline CDR1 and CDR2 sequences are SGHRS and YFSETQ. The CDR3 runs to 16 residues. Trimming cost V 0 bases and J 5 bases, with 15 bases left between them. The CDR3 bases are TGCGCCAGCAGCTTGGCGTGGCTAGCGCGCAACAATGAGCAGTTCTTC. It specifies CASSLAWLARNNEQFF.

The chain's CDR3 is CASSLDSLNEKLFF. The CDR3, as DNA: TGCGCCAGCAGCTTGGACAGCCTTAATGAAAAACTGTTTTTT. The rearrangement uses TRBV5-1 and TRBJ1-4; D uncertain. The V gene's germline CDR1 is SGHRS and CDR2 YFSETQ. The V end was cut by 0 bases, the J end by 4 bases, with 7 bases between. The CDR3 is 14 amino acids.

The rearrangement uses TRBV18 and TRBJ2-1; 15 nucleotides match TRBD2. From germline, CDR1 is KGHSH and CDR2 LQKENI. Trimming took 4 bases from V and 0 from J; bases not matched to a gene: 1. The CDR3 is made up of 17 amino acids. CDR3 nucleotide sequence: TGTGCCAGCTCACGGACTAGCGGGAGGGACTCCTACAATGAGCAGTTCTTC. The encoded protein is CASSRTSGRDSYNEQFF.

The rearrangement links TRBV7-6 to TRBJ2-1; 11 nucleotides align to TRBD2. Germline V gene sequence: CDR1 SGHVS, CDR2 FNYEAQ. The CDR3 totals 16 residues. Trimming removed 5 bases from V and 4 bases from J; junction bases left unmatched: 7. CDR3 amino acids: CASSVLTSGKYNEQFF. DNA for the CDR3: TGTGCCAGCAGCGTACTGACTAGCGGGAAATACAATGAGCAGTTCTTC.

The chain couples TRBV11-3 to TRBJ2-1; tentatively, D is TRBD1 (5 bases). CDR1 and CDR2 from the germline V gene are SGHNT and YENEEA. The ends were cut back, 5 bases at V and 8 bases at J, with 13 bases in the middle. This CDR3 is built from 13 residues. In DNA form, the CDR3 reads TGTGCCAGCAGCCAGTCCAGGGTGGATGAGCAGTTCTTC. Amino acid sequence: CASSQSRVDEQFF.

The CDR3 DNA reads as TGTGCCAGTAGTATAACGGGAGGGCCGAGAGAGACCCAGTACTTC. This sequence encodes CASSITGGPRETQYF. V and J are TRBV19 and TRBJ2-5, with 8 bases matching TRBD2. CDR1 and CDR2 (germline): LNHDA, SQIVND (reference sequence). V gave up 2 bases and J gave up 4 bases; unmatched junction bases: 6. This CDR3 is 15 amino acids long.

V and J are TRBV25-1 and TRBJ1-5; possibly TRBD1 for D (5 bases). From germline, CDR1 is MGHDK and CDR2 SYGVNS. V was clipped by 4 bases and J by 4 bases, with 8 bases between them. This CDR3 spans 13 amino acids. CDR3 nucleotide sequence: TGTGCCAGCAGTGCCGGGGGAAATCAGCCCCAGCATTTT. Amino acid sequence: CASSAGGNQPQHF.

The rearrangement joins TRBV5-1 to TRBJ1-3; D gene unclear. The germline V gene has CDR1 SGHRS and CDR2 YFSETQ. V was cut by 0 bases and J by 4 bases, with 11 bases left in between. The CDR3 has 15 residues. The CDR3 loop is CASSLGRLGGNTIYF. The CDR3 bases are TGCGCCAGCAGCTTGGGAAGGCTCGGGGGAAACACCATATATTTT.

The chain employs TRBV2 and TRBJ2-6, with unresolved D. Trimming removed 8 bases at V and 1 base at J, with 9 bases between. This CDR3 is built from 14 residues. The V gene's germline CDR1 is SNHLY and CDR2 FYNNEI. This chain's CDR3 is CASALTSGANVLTF. The DNA for the CDR3 is TGTGCCAGCGCCCTTACATCTGGGGCCAACGTCCTGACTTTC.

This rearrangement joins TRBV7-2 to TRBJ2-3, with D uncertain. This CDR3 spans 12 amino acids. Between the trimmed V and J ends, which lost 2 bases and 4 bases, there was a span of 4 bases. Germline V gives CDR1 SGHTA, CDR2 FQGNSA. CDR3 residues: CASSLNSDTQYF. The CDR3 DNA is TGTGCCAGCAGCTTAAACTCAGATACGCAGTATTTT.

The rearrangement uses TRBV6-5 and TRBJ2-7; D not resolved. The CDR3 length is 11 residues. CDR1 MNHEY and CDR2 SVGAGI come from the germline V gene. V was cut by 7 bases and J by 2 bases, with 6 bases left in between. The CDR3 nucleotides are TGTGCCAGCACCCGAGCCTACGAGCAGTACTTC. Amino acids: CASTRAYEQYF.